The 28 T cell receptor beta chains presented below share a single source sample, sequenced in a study of blood T cell repertoires in COVID-19. Sequencing was performed with immunoSEQ multiplex PCR; in TCRdb, only in-frame clones are kept and a portion is missing. The sample yields roughly 76,000 clones, roughly 90% seen once. The sample comprised PBMCs or T cells enriched from blood (not recorded which). The receptors shown here come from a woman between 45 and 60 years old with acute COVID-19.

The V and J genes are TRBV21-1 and TRBJ2-2; TRBD2 is the table's D call and was not checked against the DNA. TRBV21-1 is a recognized pseudogene. This CDR3 region has 18 residues. CDR3 in amino acids: CASSIDSSGKPNTGELFF. CDR3 nucleotide sequence: TGTGCCAGCAGCATTGACTCTAGCGGGAAACCGAACACCGGGGAGCTGTTTTTT.

The chain carries TRBV29-1 and TRBJ1-1; 9 bases are a match to TRBD1. Looked up from germline, CDR1 is SQVTM and CDR2 is ANQGSEA. The trim removed 1 base at V and 4 bases at J, leaving 4 bases unmatched. CDR3 size: 14 residues. CDR3 sequence reads: CSVEAGQGATEAFF. Here the CDR3 DNA reads TGCAGCGTTGAAGCGGGACAGGGAGCCACTGAAGCTTTCTTT.

J is TRBJ2-5 and V is TRBV20-1, with D possibly matching TRBD2 (6 bases). Germline V gene sequence: CDR1 DFQATT, CDR2 SNEGSKA (reference sequence). Trimming shortened V by 6 bases and J by 5 bases, and 10 bases separated the two germline ends. This CDR3 spans 11 amino acids. CDR3 residues: CSAETRETQYF. The CDR3 DNA is TGCAGTGCCGAGACTAGGGAGACCCAGTACTTC.

The chain links TRBV9 to TRBJ2-1, with 9 bases matching TRBD1. Germline CDR1 and CDR2: SGDLS and YYNGEE. This CDR3 has 15 amino acids. V shed 3 bases and J 5 bases; nucleotides not matched to a gene: 6. DNA of the CDR3: TGTGCCAGCAGCGCTTCCGGGACAGGGCACAATGAGCAGTTCTTC. It encodes CASSASGTGHNEQFF.

The chain carries TRBV7-3 and TRBJ2-3; D is possibly TRBD2 (5 bases). V was pared by 6 bases and J by 3 bases, with 10 bases between. Germline CDR1 and CDR2: SGHTA and FQGTGA. The CDR3 consists of 13 residues. Here the CDR3 reads CASRARGTDTQYF. CDR3 DNA sequence: TGTGCCAGCAGAGCACGCGGGACAGATACGCAGTATTTT.

This clone was recorded only once. In DNA form, the CDR3 reads TGTGCCAGTAGTCCGAGGACAGACCCGTGGGGCAATCAGCCCCAGCATTTT. Amino acids: CASSPRTDPWGNQPQHF. The genes are TRBV19 and TRBJ1-5, with a tentative D call TRBD1 (6 bases). Germline lookup yields CDR1 LNHDA and CDR2 SQIVND (reference sequence). The V end lost 5 bases, the J end lost 2 bases, and 19 bases lay between the germline ends. The CDR3 length is 17 residues.

This sequence joins TRBV7-9 and TRBJ1-1; perhaps TRBD1 as D (5 bases). Germline CDR1 reads SEHNR; CDR2 reads FQNEAQ (reference sequence). Trimming left V 6 bases short and J 7 bases short, with 18 bases between. This CDR3 is built from 14 residues. CDR3 nucleotide sequence: TGTGCCAGCAGGAAGGGGCAGGGTATTAGTGAAGCTTTCTTT. Translated: CASRKGQGISEAFF.

The CDR3 DNA is TGCGCCAGCAGCCTATCGGAGGGTGAGCAGTTCTTC. Its protein is CASSLSEGEQFF. The chain carries TRBV4-1 and TRBJ2-1, with D perhaps matching TRBD2 (6 bases). The germline V gene has CDR1 MGHRA and CDR2 YSYEKL. The V end was cut by 4 bases, the J end by 9 bases, with 10 bases between. The CDR3 length is 12 residues.

This clone was seen only once. The V call is TRBV5-1, the J call TRBJ1-2; 9 nucleotides line up with TRBD1. Germline V CDR1 and CDR2: SGHRS, YFSETQ. Germline trimming cut 5 bases from V and 4 bases from J; bases unmatched to any gene: 12. CDR3 length: 16 amino acids. For the CDR3, the DNA is TGCGCCAGCAGTTCGGGACAGGGAGGGGGTAGCTATGGCTACACCTTC. Translated: CASSSGQGGGSYGYTF.

The V call is TRBV11-2, the J call TRBJ1-6; no reliable D call. Germline CDR1 is SGHAT and CDR2 is FQNNGV. Trimming shortened V by 4 bases and J by 0 bases, and 4 bases separated the two germline ends. The CDR3 contains 14 residues. CDR3 sequence (DNA): TGTGCCAGCAGCTGGCCCTCCTATAATTCACCCCTCCACTTT. As protein: CASSWPSYNSPLHF. The full variable domain, rest sourced from reference TRBV11-2 and TRBJ1-6, is EAGVAQSPRYKIIEKRQSVAFWCNPISGHATLYWYQQILGQGPKLLIQFQNNGVVDDSQLPKDRFSAERLKGVDSTLKIQPAKLEDSAVYLCASSWPSYNSPLHFGNGTRLTVT.

V is TRBV4-2 and J is TRBJ2-2, with a tentative D call TRBD2 (6 bases). V gave up 0 bases and J gave up 4 bases, with 12 bases separating them. Looked up from germline, CDR1 is LGHNA and CDR2 is YNFKEQ. This CDR3 spans 16 amino acids. The CDR3 nucleotides read TGTGCCAGCAGCCAAGATGGTGGGGGGACCACCGGGGAGCTGTTTTTT. Encoded protein: CASSQDGGGTTGELFF.

Here the CDR3 reads CASSQGTSGLNEQFF. The CDR3 nucleotides are TGTGCCAGCAGCCAGGGGACTAGCGGACTCAATGAGCAGTTCTTC. The chain is built from TRBV4-2 and TRBJ2-1, with 11 bases identical to TRBD2. The CDR3 extends over 15 amino acids. The V gene end was trimmed by 3 bases and the J gene end by 6 bases; junction bases not matched to a gene: 4. CDR1 LGHNA and CDR2 YNFKEQ come from the germline V gene.

The rearrangement joins TRBV14 to TRBJ1-6; the match to TRBD1 covers 8 bases. The CDR3 is 16 residues long. Germline CDR1 is SGHDN and CDR2 is FVKESK. V shed 4 bases and J 10 bases; nucleotides not matched to a gene: 12. In DNA form, the CDR3 reads TGTGCCAGCAGCCTTTGGGGGACAGGCGTGTCCTCACCCCTCCACTTT. Protein product: CASSLWGTGVSSPLHF.

The chain joins TRBV5-1 to TRBJ2-7; TRBD2 might be the D (5 bases). The V end was cut by 2 bases, the J end by 0 bases, with 12 bases between. CDR3 length: 15 amino acids. CDR1 SGHRS and CDR2 YFSETQ come from the germline V gene. The chain's CDR3 is CASSLGGSSSYEQYF. The CDR3 region has the DNA TGCGCCAGCAGCTTAGGCGGGTCGAGCTCCTACGAGCAGTACTTC. Full variable domain (remainder filled in from reference TRBV5-1 and TRBJ2-7): KAGVTQTPRYLIKTRGQQVTLSCSPISGHRSVSWYQQTPGQGLQFLFEYFSETQRNKGNFPGRFSGRQFSNSRSEMNVSTLELGDSALYLCASSLGGSSSYEQYFGPGTRLTVT.

The chain couples TRBV5-1 to TRBJ2-5, with 7 nucleotides matching TRBD2. The V segment lost 2 bases and the J segment 1 base; nucleotides outside the gene matches: 14. The length of the CDR3 is 18 residues. CDR1 is SGHRS, CDR2 YFSETQ, per germline. The CDR3 DNA reads as TGCGCCAGCAGCTTACGGGGTACTAGCGCCTCCAGCCAAGAGACCCAGTACTTC. It encodes CASSLRGTSASSQETQYF.

J is TRBJ2-1 and V is TRBV20-1, with D perhaps matching TRBD2 (5 bases). Trimming removed 3 bases at V and 3 bases at J, with 9 bases between. There are 13 residues in the CDR3. Germline CDR1 and CDR2: DFQATT and SNEGSKA (reference sequence). The CDR3 reads CSASLTNYNEQFF. CDR3 DNA: TGCAGTGCTAGTTTGACTAACTACAATGAGCAGTTCTTC.

The rearrangement joins TRBV11-3 to TRBJ2-7; 9 bases are shared with TRBD2. Germline loops: CDR1 SGHNT, CDR2 YENEEA. There are 17 residues in the CDR3. V gave up 2 bases and J gave up 7 bases; unmatched junction bases: 15. Here the CDR3 reads CASSLSRVSGSRGEQYF. Written as DNA, the CDR3 is TGTGCCAGCAGCTTATCGCGTGTTAGCGGGAGTCGAGGGGAGCAGTACTTC.

The V and J genes are TRBV24-1 and TRBJ2-2; D is perhaps TRBD2 (6 bases). Looked up from germline, CDR1 is KGHDR and CDR2 is SFDVKD. V was clipped by 4 bases and J by 6 bases, with 11 bases between them. This CDR3 region has 14 residues. The CDR3 spells CATSDPTRAGELFF. CDR3 DNA sequence: TGTGCCACCAGTGACCCGACTAGGGCCGGGGAGCTGTTTTTT.

The rearrangement links TRBV15 to TRBJ2-2; TRBD2 aligns across 11 bases. This CDR3 is built from 19 residues. The germline CDR1 and CDR2 sequences are LNHNV and YYDKDF (reference sequence). V lost 0 bases to trimming and J lost 4 bases; unmatched junction nucleotides: 10. CDR3 DNA: TGTGCCACCAGCAGAGATTTGCTAGCGGGGGGTGTAAGCACCGGGGAGCTGTTTTTT. This encodes CATSRDLLAGGVSTGELFF.

This clone was detected once. The chain has TRBV30 and TRBJ2-7, with D uncertain. Germline loops: CDR1 GTSNPN, CDR2 SVGIG (reference sequence). The CDR3 loop spans 12 amino acids. Trimming took off 4 bases at V and 3 bases at J, with 10 bases between the two ends. CDR3 amino acids: CAWTDSNYEQYF. Here the CDR3 DNA reads TGTGCCTGGACTGACTCGAACTACGAGCAGTACTTC.

The chain carries TRBV18 and TRBJ2-6; TRBD1 matches 8 bases. The CDR3 is 17 amino acids. Germline V gene sequence: CDR1 KGHSH, CDR2 LQKENI. The V gene end was trimmed by 4 bases and the J gene end by 0 bases; junction bases not matched to a gene: 5. CDR3 amino acids: CASSRRTGTSGANVLTF. For the CDR3, the DNA is TGTGCCAGCTCACGACGGACAGGGACCTCTGGGGCCAACGTCCTGACTTTC. Based on the CDR3 plus reference TRBV18 and TRBJ2-6, the full variable domain is NAGVMQNPRHLVRRRGQEARLRCSPMKGHSHVYWYRQLPEEGLKFMVYLQKENIIDESGMPKERFSAEFPKEGPSILRIQQVVRGDSAAYFCASSRRTGTSGANVLTFGAGSRLTVL.

This chain uses TRBV28 with TRBJ1-1; 8 bases fit TRBD1. Germline V gene lookup returns CDR1 MDHEN and CDR2 SYDVKM. With 6 bases clipped from V and 0 bases from J, the junction kept 12 bases outside the gene matches. The CDR3 covers 17 residues. The CDR3 DNA reads as TGTGCCAGCAGCCGGACAGGGACAGTACGAATGAACACTGAAGCTTTCTTT. Translated, it gives CASSRTGTVRMNTEAFF.

The CDR3 region has the DNA TGTGCCAGCGTGGAGGAGGCGAGCAATCAGCCCCAGCATTTT. This sequence encodes CASVEEASNQPQHF. The chain is built from TRBV6-5 and TRBJ1-5; D gene uncertain. Germline CDR1 reads MNHEY; CDR2 reads SVGAGI. The CDR3 extends over 14 amino acids. V shed 8 bases and J shed 1 base, with 12 bases lying between them.

This clone is a singleton in its sample. This chain connects TRBV7-6 to TRBJ2-5; D remains unclear. V dropped 1 base and J dropped 5 bases, with 14 bases sitting between them. Per germline, CDR1 SGHVS and CDR2 FNYEAQ. The CDR3 has 15 residues. The CDR3: CASSLVGEASETQYF. CDR3 in DNA: TGTGCCAGCAGCTTAGTGGGTGAGGCGAGCGAGACCCAGTACTTC.

The chain uses TRBV29-1 and TRBJ2-7, with D possibly TRBD2 on 6 matching bases. The CDR3 contains 13 residues. Germline V gene lookup returns CDR1 SQVTM and CDR2 ANQGSEA. With 4 bases removed from V and 2 bases from J, the gap between germline ends came to 12 bases. The CDR3 here is CSVGGLATYEQYF. Written as DNA, the CDR3 is TGCAGCGTTGGAGGCCTAGCGACCTACGAGCAGTACTTC.

The gene calls are TRBV7-5 and TRBJ2-1; no DNA check was done on the table's D call, TRBD2. TRBV7-5 counts as a pseudogene. The CDR3 is 19 amino acids. The CDR3 sequence: CVRSPILAGVSRSCDEQFF. The CDR3 nucleotides read TGTGTCAGAAGCCCAATACTAGCGGGAGTATCTCGTAGTTGTGATGAGCAGTTCTTC.

The chain couples TRBV5-8 to TRBJ2-3; 7 nucleotides align to TRBD2. CDR1 is SGHTS and CDR2 is YDEGEE in the germline V gene. This CDR3 contains 14 residues. The J segment lost 0 bases and the V segment lost 3 bases, leaving 1 base of the junction unmatched. The CDR3 is CASSWGGSTDTQYF. For the CDR3, the DNA is TGTGCCAGCAGCTGGGGGGGGAGCACAGATACGCAGTATTTT. Using reference TRBV5-8 and TRBJ2-3 for the parts outside the CDR3, the full variable domain is EAGVTQSPTHLIKTRGQQATLRCSPISGHTSVYWYQQALGLGLQFLLWYDEGEERNRGNFPPRFSGRQFPNYSSELNVNALELEDSALYLCASSWGGSTDTQYFGPGTRLTVL.

The V call is TRBV6-2 or TRBV6-3, the J call TRBJ2-7, with TRBD1 matching 11 bases. This CDR3 contains 15 residues. The trim removed 10 bases at V and 4 bases at J, leaving 12 bases unmatched. The V gene's germline CDR1 is MNHEY and CDR2 SVGEGT. The CDR3 reads CATSHRDRGSYEQYF. In DNA, the CDR3 is TGTGCCACCAGCCACCGGGACAGGGGGTCTTACGAGCAGTACTTC.